This is a list of T cell receptor beta chains from one sample in a study of cytomegalovirus exposure and HLA in healthy donors. Only in-frame clones appear in the TCRdb table, and some are missing; sequencing was by immunoSEQ multiplex PCR. The data show about 110,000 clones, with over 70% seen just once and around 3% held by the top ten. Source material: PBMCs. Every receptor here comes from a male donor in good health and CMV-seropositive. CDR3s leave out the opening cysteine and the closing phenylalanine or tryptophan.

CDR3aa: AWSRGHRGDADQPQH
v_gene: TRBV30
j_gene: TRBJ1-5

CDR3aa: TSSQGYRDAEQY
v_gene: TRBV1
j_gene: TRBJ2-7

CDR3aa: ASSEPYRAQETQY
v_gene: TRBV6-1
j_gene: TRBJ2-5

CDR3aa: ASSIAGTGGHEQY
v_gene: TRBV5-1
j_gene: TRBJ2-7

CDR3aa: ASSEGSHSNQPQH
v_gene: TRBV25-1
j_gene: TRBJ1-5

CDR3aa: ASSPVGSSYEQY
v_gene: TRBV4-1
j_gene: TRBJ2-7

CDR3aa: ASSLQGPLYEQY
v_gene: TRBV7-8
j_gene: TRBJ2-7

CDR3aa: ASSFLAGVYETQY
v_gene: TRBV5-1
j_gene: TRBJ2-5

CDR3aa: ASSVGVRSGSEETQY
v_gene: TRBV9
j_gene: TRBJ2-5

CDR3aa: ASSTTDSKD
v_gene: TRBV28
j_gene: TRBJ1-5

CDR3aa: ASNRGPPGTQY
v_gene: TRBV6-5
j_gene: TRBJ2-5

CDR3aa: ASSTEAKNIQY
v_gene: TRBV10-1
j_gene: TRBJ2-4

CDR3aa: ASSLDTEAF
v_gene: TRBV4-1
j_gene: TRBJ1-1

CDR3aa: ASSLDWAWTEAF
v_gene: TRBV5-1
j_gene: TRBJ1-1

CDR3aa: ASSLQPTGGGTDTQY
v_gene: TRBV7-2
j_gene: TRBJ2-3

CDR3aa: ASSLRGGTGVHEQY
v_gene: TRBV7-3
j_gene: TRBJ2-7

CDR3aa: SVVGGSSSYEQY
v_gene: TRBV29-1
j_gene: TRBJ2-7

CDR3aa: ASSQDPLGGDYGYT
v_gene: TRBV4-3
j_gene: TRBJ1-2

CDR3aa: APPLGRRETQY
v_gene: TRBV30
j_gene: TRBJ2-5

CDR3aa: ASSLAGGFYGYT
v_gene: TRBV5-1
j_gene: TRBJ1-2

CDR3aa: ASSLARNTQY
v_gene: TRBV7-2
j_gene: TRBJ2-3